These 15 T cell receptor beta chains came from one sample sequenced in a study of blood T cells in healthy people across ages. Alongside a J-beta primer mix, a sample-barcoded 5' primer served in a second PCR lasting about 7 to 11 cycles. MiXCR, run by TCRdb on the 5' RACE reads, gives a single entry per CDR3 protein. The sample gives around 850,000 distinct CDR3 sequences, roughly 34% of which show up once; 10% to 15% is in the top ten. The source material was blood. The receptors stem from a man younger than 35 in good health.

This clonotype occurred a few times. This chain links TRBV4-3 with TRBJ2-7; no reliable D call. Germline V gene sequence: CDR1 LGHNA, CDR2 YSLEER. The CDR3 extends over 15 amino acids. The V end lost 3 bases, the J end lost 7 bases, and 19 bases lay between the germline ends. In nucleotides, the CDR3 is TGCGCCAGCAGCCACCTTGGGGTTTTTTACAATGAGCAGTACTTC. Translation: CASSHLGVFYNEQYF.

This clonotype was detected a few times. The V call is TRBV11-2, the J call TRBJ2-4; D unclear. Germline assignment: CDR1 SGHAT and CDR2 FQNNGV. The germline V and J ends were trimmed by 0 bases and 0 bases, with 24 bases remaining between them. The CDR3 runs to 21 residues. The CDR3 bases are TGTGCCAGCAGCTTAGATCCCGCGGTTAGTGGGTCCTTCAAAGCCAAAAACATTCAGTACTTC. It yields the protein CASSLDPAVSGSFKAKNIQYF.

This clonotype has more than one count but fewer than ten. The DNA for the CDR3 is TGTGCCATCAGTAGGACAGGGGAGGGCGAGATTAACTATGGCTACACCTTC. It yields the protein CAISRTGEGEINYGYTF. The rearrangement links TRBV10-3 to TRBJ1-2; 9 bases align to TRBD1. V trimming: 5 bases; J trimming: 1 base; junction bases outside the gene matches: 11. The CDR3 totals 17 residues. Germline CDR1 ENHRY, CDR2 SYGVKD.

This sequence joins TRBV9 and TRBJ1-6, with D unclear. Germline values: CDR1 SGDLS, CDR2 YYNGEE. CDR3 size: 16 residues. V was shortened by 4 bases and J by 1 base, with 12 bases between the two germline ends. This chain's CDR3 is CASSSRAKSYNSPLHF. CDR3 in DNA: TGTGCCAGCAGCTCAAGGGCTAAATCCTATAATTCACCCCTCCACTTT.

The genes are TRBV4-1 and TRBJ2-3; possibly TRBD2 for D (5 bases). Germline V gene lookup returns CDR1 MGHRA and CDR2 YSYEKL. Between the trimmed V and J ends, which lost 1 base and 3 bases, there was a span of 14 bases. This CDR3 comprises 16 residues. The CDR3 loop reads CASSQVGRRLTDTQYF. The DNA of the CDR3 is TGCGCCAGCAGCCAAGTTGGCAGGCGACTAACAGATACGCAGTATTTT.

This clonotype has only a few counts. The chain has TRBV20-1 and TRBJ2-3; 7 nucleotides line up with TRBD2. V gave up 4 bases and J gave up 1 base; unmatched junction bases: 5. CDR1 is DFQATT, CDR2 SNEGSKA, per germline (reference sequence). The CDR3 runs 14 residues. The CDR3 nucleotides are TGCAGTGCTATTGGAAGCGGGGGCACAGATACGCAGTATTTT. Translation: CSAIGSGGTDTQYF.

V and J are TRBV19 and TRBJ1-5; D gene unclear. Deletions cut 6 bases from V and 0 bases from J, with 12 bases between. Germline V CDR1 and CDR2: LNHDA, SQIVND (reference sequence). This CDR3 spans 15 amino acids. This CDR3 reads CASRGWLNSNQPQHF. The CDR3 nucleotides are TGTGCCAGTAGAGGATGGTTAAATAGCAATCAGCCCCAGCATTTT.

V gene TRBV6-6 combines with J gene TRBJ1-2; 7 bases are a match to TRBD1. The junction had 5 bases not matched to a gene; V was cut back by 6 bases and J by 4 bases. Germline-derived CDR1 and CDR2 are MNHNY and SVGAGI (reference sequence). The CDR3 is made up of 13 amino acids. The CDR3 protein is CASSHDRAYGYTF. The CDR3 region has the DNA TGTGCCAGCAGCCATGACAGGGCCTATGGCTACACCTTC.

This clonotype was counted ten times or more. The V and J genes are TRBV20-1 and TRBJ1-5; 7 positions agree with TRBD1. CDR3 size: 13 residues. The ends lost 6 bases at V and 7 bases at J; junction bases unmatched: 9. Germline V gene data show CDR1 as DFQATT and CDR2 as SNEGSKA (reference sequence). The CDR3 nucleotides read TGCAGTGCCCGGGACAGCGAGGGGCAGCCCCAGCATTTT. Encoded protein: CSARDSEGQPQHF.

Ten or more counts support this clonotype. The chain has TRBV6-5 and TRBJ1-2, with D tentatively TRBD1 (5 bases). Germline CDR1 MNHEY, CDR2 SVGAGI. The V end was cut by 7 bases, the J end by 0 bases, with 9 bases between. The CDR3 consists of 13 residues. Here the CDR3 reads CASNPTANYGYTF. DNA of the CDR3: TGTGCCAGCAACCCGACAGCTAACTATGGCTACACCTTC.

This rearrangement joins TRBV3-1 to TRBJ2-5; D is unclear. Trimming shortened V by 3 bases and J by 0 bases, and 11 bases separated the two germline ends. Germline V gene lookup returns CDR1 LGHDT and CDR2 YNNKEL (reference sequence). CDR3 size: 15 residues. The CDR3 here is CASSQDLINQETQYF. The CDR3 nucleotides read TGTGCCAGCAGCCAGGACCTCATAAACCAAGAGACCCAGTACTTC.

The V gene is TRBV20-1, the J gene TRBJ1-6, with D perhaps TRBD1 (5 bases). V was trimmed by 4 bases and J by 8 bases, leaving 12 bases between them. The CDR3 extends over 13 amino acids. Per germline, CDR1 DFQATT and CDR2 SNEGSKA (reference sequence). DNA for the CDR3: TGCAGTGCTACAGCCCCGGGACATTCACCCCTCCACTTT. Translation gives CSATAPGHSPLHF.

A word on this clonotype: The junction differs from germline at one of its ends, possibly a read error. V is TRBV6-6 and J is TRBJ2-1, with 7 positions matching TRBD1. Germline V gene lookup returns CDR1 MNHNY and CDR2 SVGAGI (reference sequence). CDR3 size: 11 residues. As DNA, the CDR3 is TGTGCCATCAGTCAGGGGGATGAGCAGTTCTTC. Translation gives CAISQGDEQFF.

This sequence joins TRBV12-3 or TRBV12-4 and TRBJ1-5; D remains ambiguous. This CDR3 has 14 amino acids. V was pared by 4 bases and J by 0 bases, with 7 bases between. The CDR3 loop is CASSSEYSNQPQHF. As DNA, the CDR3 is TGTGCCAGCAGTTCCGAGTATAGCAATCAGCCCCAGCATTTT.

This clonotype was seen a handful of times. This sequence joins TRBV5-1 and TRBJ2-6, with a tentative D call TRBD1 (6 bases). V was shortened by 0 bases and J by 13 bases, with 20 bases between the two germline ends. Germline CDR1 is SGHRS and CDR2 is YFSETQ. This CDR3 has 16 amino acids. This CDR3 reads CASSLESGSTGRVLTF. As DNA, the CDR3 is TGCGCCAGCAGCTTGGAAAGTGGAAGTACAGGGCGGGTCCTGACTTTC.